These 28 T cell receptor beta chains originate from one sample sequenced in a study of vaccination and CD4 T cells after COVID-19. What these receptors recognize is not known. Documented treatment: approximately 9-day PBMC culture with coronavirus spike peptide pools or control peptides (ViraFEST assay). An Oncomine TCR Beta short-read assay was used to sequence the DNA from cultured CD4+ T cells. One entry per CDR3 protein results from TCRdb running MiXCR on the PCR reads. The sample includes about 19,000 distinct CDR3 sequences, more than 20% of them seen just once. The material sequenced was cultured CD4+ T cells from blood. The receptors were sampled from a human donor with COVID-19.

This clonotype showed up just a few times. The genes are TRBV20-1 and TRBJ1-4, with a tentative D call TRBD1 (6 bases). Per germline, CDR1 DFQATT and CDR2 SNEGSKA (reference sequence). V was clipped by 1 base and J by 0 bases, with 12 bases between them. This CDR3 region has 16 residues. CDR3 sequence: CSARAAGDTTNEKLFF. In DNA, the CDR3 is TGCAGTGCTAGAGCGGCGGGGGACACAACTAATGAAAAACTGTTTTTT.

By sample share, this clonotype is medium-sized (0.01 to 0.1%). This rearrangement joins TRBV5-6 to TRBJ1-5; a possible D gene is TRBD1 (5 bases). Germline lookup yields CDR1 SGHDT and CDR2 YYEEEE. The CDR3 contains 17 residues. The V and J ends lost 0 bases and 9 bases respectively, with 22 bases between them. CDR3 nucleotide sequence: TGTGCCAGCAGCTTGGCCCCGGCAGGCGGGGGGTCTAGGCCCCAGCATTTT. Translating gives CASSLAPAGGGSRPQHF. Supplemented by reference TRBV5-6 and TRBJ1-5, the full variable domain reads DAGVTQSPTHLIKTRGQQVTLRCSPKSGHDTVSWYQQALGQGPQFIFQYYEEEERQRGNFPDRFSGHQFPNYSSELNVNALLLGDSALYLCASSLAPAGGGSRPQHFGDGTRLSIL.

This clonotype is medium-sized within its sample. The CDR3 DNA reads TGTGCCAGCACCTTGGGACAGGGAAGGAGTACAGATACGCAGTATTTT. It specifies CASTLGQGRSTDTQYF. The genes are TRBV11-3 and TRBJ2-3, with 9 positions matching TRBD1. With V trimmed by 7 bases and J by 3 bases, 11 bases remained unmatched. The CDR3 sequence is 16 residues long. Germline lookup yields CDR1 SGHNT and CDR2 YENEEA.

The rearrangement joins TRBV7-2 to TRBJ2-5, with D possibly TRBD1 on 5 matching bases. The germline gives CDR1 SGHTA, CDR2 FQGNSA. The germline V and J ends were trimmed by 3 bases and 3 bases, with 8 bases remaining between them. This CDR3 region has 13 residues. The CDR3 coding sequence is TGTGCCAGCAGCTTGAGCAGGGAAGAGACCCAGTACTTC. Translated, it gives CASSLSREETQYF.

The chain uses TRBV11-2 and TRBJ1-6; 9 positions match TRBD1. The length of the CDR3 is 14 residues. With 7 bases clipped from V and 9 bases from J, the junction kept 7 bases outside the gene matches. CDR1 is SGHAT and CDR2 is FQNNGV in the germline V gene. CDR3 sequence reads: CASTSTGGFSPLHF. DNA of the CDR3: TGTGCCAGCACCTCAACAGGGGGCTTTTCACCCCTCCACTTT.

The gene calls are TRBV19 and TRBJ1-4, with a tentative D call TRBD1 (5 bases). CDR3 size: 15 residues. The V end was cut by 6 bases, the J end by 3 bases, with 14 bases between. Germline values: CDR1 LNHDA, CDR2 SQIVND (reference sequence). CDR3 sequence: CASSVGIGANEKLFF. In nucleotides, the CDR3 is TGTGCCAGTAGCGTGGGAATAGGGGCTAATGAAAAACTGTTTTTT.

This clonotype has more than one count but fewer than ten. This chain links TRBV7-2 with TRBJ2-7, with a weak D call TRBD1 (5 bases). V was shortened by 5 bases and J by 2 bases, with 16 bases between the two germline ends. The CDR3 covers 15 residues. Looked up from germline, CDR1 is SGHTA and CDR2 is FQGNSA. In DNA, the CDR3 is TGTGCCAGCAGCCTAGGGGTAGGGAACCCCTACGAGCAGTACTTC. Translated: CASSLGVGNPYEQYF.

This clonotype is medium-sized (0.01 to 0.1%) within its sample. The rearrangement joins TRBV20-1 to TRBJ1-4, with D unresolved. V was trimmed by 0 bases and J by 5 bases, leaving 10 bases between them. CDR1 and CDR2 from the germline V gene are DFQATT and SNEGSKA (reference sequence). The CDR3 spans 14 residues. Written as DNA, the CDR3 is TGCAGTGCTAGAGATCCTCCCGGGAATGAAAAACTGTTTTTT. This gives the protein CSARDPPGNEKLFF.

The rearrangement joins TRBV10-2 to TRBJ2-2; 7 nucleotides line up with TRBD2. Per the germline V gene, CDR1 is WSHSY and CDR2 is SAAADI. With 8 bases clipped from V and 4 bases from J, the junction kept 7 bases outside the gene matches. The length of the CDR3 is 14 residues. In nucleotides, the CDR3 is TGCGCCAGCGGGGAGGGGTCGGGCACCGGGGAGCTGTTTTTT. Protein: CASGEGSGTGELFF.

The CDR3 coding sequence is TGTGCCAGTAGTCGAACCGGACAGGGGCGCGGTCAGCCCCAGCATTTT. Encoded protein: CASSRTGQGRGQPQHF. This chain connects TRBV19 to TRBJ1-5, with 9 bases matching TRBD1. CDR1 and CDR2 (germline): LNHDA, SQIVND (reference sequence). The CDR3 spans 16 residues. J was trimmed by 6 bases and V by 5 bases; bases with no gene match: 11.

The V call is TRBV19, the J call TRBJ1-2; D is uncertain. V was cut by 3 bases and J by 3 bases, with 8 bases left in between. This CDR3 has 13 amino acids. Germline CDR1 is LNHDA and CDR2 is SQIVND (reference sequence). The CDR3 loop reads CASSIQAHYGYTF. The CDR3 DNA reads TGTGCCAGTAGTATTCAGGCTCACTATGGCTACACCTTC.

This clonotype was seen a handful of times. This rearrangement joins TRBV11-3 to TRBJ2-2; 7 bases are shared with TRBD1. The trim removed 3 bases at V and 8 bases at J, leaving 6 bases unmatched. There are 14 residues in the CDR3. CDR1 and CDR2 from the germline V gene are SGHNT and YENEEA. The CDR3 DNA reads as TGTGCCAGCAGCTTGGTTCCGGGACAGGGGGAGCTGTTTTTT. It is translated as CASSLVPGQGELFF.

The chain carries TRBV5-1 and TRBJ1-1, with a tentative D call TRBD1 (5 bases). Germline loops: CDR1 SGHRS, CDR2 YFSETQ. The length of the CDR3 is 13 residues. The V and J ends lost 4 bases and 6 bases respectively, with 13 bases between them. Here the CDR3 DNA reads TGCGCCAGCAGCGACCGGGGGATAGCTGAAGCTTTCTTT. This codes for CASSDRGIAEAFF.

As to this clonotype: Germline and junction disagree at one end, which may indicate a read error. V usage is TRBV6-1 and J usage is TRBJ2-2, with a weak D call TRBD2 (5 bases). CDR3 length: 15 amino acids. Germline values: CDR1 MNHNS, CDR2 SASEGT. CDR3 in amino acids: CASSGEGINTGEPFF. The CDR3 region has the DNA TGTGCCAGCAGTGGCGAGGGAATTAACACCGGGGAGCCGTTTTTT.

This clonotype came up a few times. CDR3 in amino acids: CASSITGRTGELFF. The CDR3 nucleotides are TGTGCCAGCAGCATCACAGGCCGAACCGGGGAGCTGTTTTTT. The V gene is TRBV7-3, the J gene TRBJ2-2, with D perhaps matching TRBD1 (5 bases). The V gene's germline CDR1 is SGHTA and CDR2 FQGTGA. The CDR3 sequence is 14 residues long. The V gene lost 5 bases and the J gene lost 5 bases, with 12 bases spanning the gap.

The CDR3 bases are TGTGCCAGCAGGCGGGGGAAGGGGGCTGGAGAGACCCAGTACTTC. Its translation is CASRRGKGAGETQYF. The chain combines TRBV7-3 with TRBJ2-5; D assignment may be TRBD1 or TRBD2 (7 bases each). The length of the CDR3 is 15 residues. The V end lost 6 bases, the J end lost 4 bases, and 18 bases lay between the germline ends. The germline V gene encodes CDR1 SGHTA and CDR2 FQGTGA.

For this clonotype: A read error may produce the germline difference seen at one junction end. CDR3 sequence reads: CASSPGKGAPYSYTF. The CDR3 DNA sequence: TGTGCCAGTAGTCCAGGGAAGGGGGCTCCCTATAGCTACACCTTC. The chain combines TRBV19 with TRBJ1-2; 7 bases are shared with TRBD1. The CDR3 has 15 amino acids. Germline values: CDR1 LNHDA, CDR2 SQIVND (reference sequence).

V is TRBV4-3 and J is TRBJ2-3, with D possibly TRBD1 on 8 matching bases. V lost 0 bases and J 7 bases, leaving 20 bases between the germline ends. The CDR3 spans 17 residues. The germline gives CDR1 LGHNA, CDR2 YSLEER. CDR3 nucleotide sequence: TGCGCCAGCAGCCAAGATTTCACAGGGGGGGCGGCTTATACGCAGTATTTT. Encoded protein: CASSQDFTGGAAYTQYF.

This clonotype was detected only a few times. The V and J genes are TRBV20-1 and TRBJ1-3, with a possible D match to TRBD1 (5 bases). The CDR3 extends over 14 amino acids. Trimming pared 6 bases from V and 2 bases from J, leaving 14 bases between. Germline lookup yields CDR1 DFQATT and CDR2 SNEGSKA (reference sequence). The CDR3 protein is CSAPGPEAGNTIYF. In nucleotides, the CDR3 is TGCAGTGCACCGGGGCCGGAGGCTGGAAACACCATATATTTT.

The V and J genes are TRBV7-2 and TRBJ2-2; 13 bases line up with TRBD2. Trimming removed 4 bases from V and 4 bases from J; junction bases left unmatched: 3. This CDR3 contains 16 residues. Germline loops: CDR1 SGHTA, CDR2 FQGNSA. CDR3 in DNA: TGTGCCAGCAGCTCCTGGACTAGCGGGGGCACCGGGGAGCTGTTTTTT. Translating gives CASSSWTSGGTGELFF.

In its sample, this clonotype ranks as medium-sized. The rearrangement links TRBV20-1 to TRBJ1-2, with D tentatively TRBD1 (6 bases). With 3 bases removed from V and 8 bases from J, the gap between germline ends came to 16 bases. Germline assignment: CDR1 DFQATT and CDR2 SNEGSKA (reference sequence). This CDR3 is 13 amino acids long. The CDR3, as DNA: TGCAGTGCTAGTCCCCACACGACAGGAGGCTACACCTTC. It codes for CSASPHTTGGYTF.

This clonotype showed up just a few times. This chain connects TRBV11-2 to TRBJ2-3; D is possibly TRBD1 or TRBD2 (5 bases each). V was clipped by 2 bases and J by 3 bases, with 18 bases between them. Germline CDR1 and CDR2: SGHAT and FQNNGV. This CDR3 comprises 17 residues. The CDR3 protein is CASSLNPPGAMTDTQYF. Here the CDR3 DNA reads TGTGCCAGCAGCTTAAACCCGCCCGGGGCGATGACAGATACGCAGTATTTT. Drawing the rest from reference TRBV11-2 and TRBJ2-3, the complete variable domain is EAGVAQSPRYKIIEKRQSVAFWCNPISGHATLYWYQQILGQGPKLLIQFQNNGVVDDSQLPKDRFSAERLKGVDSTLKIQPAKLEDSAVYLCASSLNPPGAMTDTQYFGPGTRLTVL.

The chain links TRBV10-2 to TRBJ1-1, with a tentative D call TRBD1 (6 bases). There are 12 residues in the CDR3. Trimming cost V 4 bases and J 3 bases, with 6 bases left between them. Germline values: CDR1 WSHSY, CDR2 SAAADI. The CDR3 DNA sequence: TGCGCCAGCAGTGGGACAGACACTGAAGCTTTCTTT. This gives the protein CASSGTDTEAFF.

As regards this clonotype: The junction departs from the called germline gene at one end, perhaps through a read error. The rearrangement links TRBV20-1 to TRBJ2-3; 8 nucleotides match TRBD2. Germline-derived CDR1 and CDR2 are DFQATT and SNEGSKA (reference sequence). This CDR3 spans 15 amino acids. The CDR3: CNARDNAGGAGTQYF. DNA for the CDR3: TGCAATGCTAGAGATAATGCCGGGGGGGCCGGTACGCAGTATTTT.

The CDR3 loop reads CASIHRGQVAEAFF. In DNA, the CDR3 is TGTGCCAGCATCCACCGGGGACAGGTTGCTGAAGCTTTCTTT. This sequence joins TRBV6-1 and TRBJ1-1; TRBD1 agrees at 8 bases. V lost 7 bases, J lost 6 bases, and 10 bases stayed unmatched. Per germline, CDR1 MNHNS and CDR2 SASEGT. The CDR3 is 14 amino acids.

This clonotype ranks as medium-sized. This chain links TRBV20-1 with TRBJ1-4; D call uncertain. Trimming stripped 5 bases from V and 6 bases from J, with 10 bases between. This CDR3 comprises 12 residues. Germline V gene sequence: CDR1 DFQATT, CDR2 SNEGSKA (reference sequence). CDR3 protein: CSAWTEYEKLFF. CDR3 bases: TGCAGTGCTTGGACGGAGTATGAAAAACTGTTTTTT.

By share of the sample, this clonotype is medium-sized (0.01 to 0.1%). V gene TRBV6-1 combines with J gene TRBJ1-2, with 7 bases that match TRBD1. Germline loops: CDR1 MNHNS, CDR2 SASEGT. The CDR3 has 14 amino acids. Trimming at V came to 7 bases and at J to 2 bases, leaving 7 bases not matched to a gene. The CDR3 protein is CASKEGALNYGYTF. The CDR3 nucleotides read TGTGCCAGCAAGGAGGGGGCCCTAAACTATGGCTACACCTTC.

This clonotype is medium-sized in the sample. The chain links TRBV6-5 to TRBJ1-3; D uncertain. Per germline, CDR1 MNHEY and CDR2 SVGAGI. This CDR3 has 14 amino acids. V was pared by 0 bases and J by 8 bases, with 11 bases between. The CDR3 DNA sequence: TGTGCCAGCAGTTACTCGGAGAGGGAATACACCATATATTTT. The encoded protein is CASSYSEREYTIYF.